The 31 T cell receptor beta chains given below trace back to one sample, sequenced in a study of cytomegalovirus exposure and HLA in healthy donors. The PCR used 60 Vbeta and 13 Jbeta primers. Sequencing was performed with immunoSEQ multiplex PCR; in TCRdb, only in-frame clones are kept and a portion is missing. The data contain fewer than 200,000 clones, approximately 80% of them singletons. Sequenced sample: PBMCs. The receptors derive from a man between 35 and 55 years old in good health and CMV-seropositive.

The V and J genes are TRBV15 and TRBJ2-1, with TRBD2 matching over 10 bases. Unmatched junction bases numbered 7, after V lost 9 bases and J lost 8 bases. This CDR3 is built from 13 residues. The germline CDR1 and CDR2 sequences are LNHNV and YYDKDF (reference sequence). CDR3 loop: CATGLASLDEQFF. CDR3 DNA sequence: TGTGCCACGGGACTAGCGAGTTTGGATGAGCAGTTCTTC.

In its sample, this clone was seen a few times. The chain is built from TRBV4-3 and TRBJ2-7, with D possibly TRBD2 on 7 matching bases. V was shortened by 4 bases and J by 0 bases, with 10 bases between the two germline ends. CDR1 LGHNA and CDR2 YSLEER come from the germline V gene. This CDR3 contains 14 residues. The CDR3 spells CASSLRGASYEQYF. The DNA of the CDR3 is TGCGCCAGCAGCCTCCGGGGGGCCTCCTACGAGCAGTACTTC.

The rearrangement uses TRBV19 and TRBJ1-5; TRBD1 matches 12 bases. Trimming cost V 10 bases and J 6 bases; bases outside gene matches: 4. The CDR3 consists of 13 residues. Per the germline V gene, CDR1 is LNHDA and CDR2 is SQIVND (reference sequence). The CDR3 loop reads CATRDRGLQPQHF. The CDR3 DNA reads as TGTGCCACTCGGGACAGGGGGCTTCAGCCCCAGCATTTT.

Here the CDR3 reads CSVEDVEGRGGELFF. The DNA of the CDR3 is TGCAGCGTTGAAGATGTCGAGGGCCGGGGCGGGGAGCTGTTTTTT. This sequence joins TRBV29-1 and TRBJ2-2; D is perhaps TRBD2 (5 bases). This CDR3 is built from 15 residues. Germline V CDR1 and CDR2: SQVTM, ANQGSEA. Between the trimmed V and J ends, which lost 0 bases and 7 bases, there was a span of 15 bases.

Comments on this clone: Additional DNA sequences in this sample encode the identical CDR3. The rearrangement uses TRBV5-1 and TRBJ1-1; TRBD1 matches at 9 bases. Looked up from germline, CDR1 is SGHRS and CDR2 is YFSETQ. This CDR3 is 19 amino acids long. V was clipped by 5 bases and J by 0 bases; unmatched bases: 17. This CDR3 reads CASSLWGYGQGSMNTEAFF. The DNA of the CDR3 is TGCGCCAGCAGTCTCTGGGGTTATGGACAGGGGTCCATGAACACTGAAGCTTTCTTT.

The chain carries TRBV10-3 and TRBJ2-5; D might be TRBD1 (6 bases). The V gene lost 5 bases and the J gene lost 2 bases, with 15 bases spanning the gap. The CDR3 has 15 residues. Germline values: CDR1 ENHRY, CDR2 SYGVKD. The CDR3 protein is CAISRGQYEQETQYF. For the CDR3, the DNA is TGTGCCATCAGTCGAGGACAGTACGAGCAAGAGACCCAGTACTTC.

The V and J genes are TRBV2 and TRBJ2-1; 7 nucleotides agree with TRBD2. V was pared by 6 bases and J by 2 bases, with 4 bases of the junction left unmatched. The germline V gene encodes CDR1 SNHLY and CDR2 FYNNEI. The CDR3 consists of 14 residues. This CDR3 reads CASRDRGAYNEQFF. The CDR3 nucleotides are TGTGCCAGCAGGGATCGGGGGGCCTACAATGAGCAGTTCTTC.

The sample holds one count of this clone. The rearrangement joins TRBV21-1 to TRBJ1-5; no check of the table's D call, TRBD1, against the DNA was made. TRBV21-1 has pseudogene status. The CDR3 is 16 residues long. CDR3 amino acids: CASSKARDSSNQPQHF. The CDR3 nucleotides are TGTGCCAGCAGCAAAGCCAGGGACAGTAGCAATCAGCCCCAGCATTTT.

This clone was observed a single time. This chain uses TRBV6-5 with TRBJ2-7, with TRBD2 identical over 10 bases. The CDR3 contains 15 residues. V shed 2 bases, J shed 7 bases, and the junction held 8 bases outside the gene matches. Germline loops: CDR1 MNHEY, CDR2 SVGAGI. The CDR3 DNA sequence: TGTGCCAGCAGTTACGCGCCTAGCGGGAGTAGAGAGCAGTACTTC. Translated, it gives CASSYAPSGSREQYF.

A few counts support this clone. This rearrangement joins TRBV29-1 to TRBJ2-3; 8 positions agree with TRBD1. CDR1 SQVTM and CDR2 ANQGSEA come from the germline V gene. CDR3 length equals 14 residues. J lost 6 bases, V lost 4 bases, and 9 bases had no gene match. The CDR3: CSVGPGQGDDTQYF. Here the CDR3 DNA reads TGCAGCGTTGGACCAGGACAGGGAGATGATACGCAGTATTTT.

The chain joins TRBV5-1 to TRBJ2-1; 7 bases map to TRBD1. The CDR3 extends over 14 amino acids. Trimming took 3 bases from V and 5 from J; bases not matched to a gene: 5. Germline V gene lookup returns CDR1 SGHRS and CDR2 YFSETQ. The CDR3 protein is CASSSADRNNEQFF. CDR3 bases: TGCGCCAGCAGCTCGGCGGACAGGAACAATGAGCAGTTCTTC.

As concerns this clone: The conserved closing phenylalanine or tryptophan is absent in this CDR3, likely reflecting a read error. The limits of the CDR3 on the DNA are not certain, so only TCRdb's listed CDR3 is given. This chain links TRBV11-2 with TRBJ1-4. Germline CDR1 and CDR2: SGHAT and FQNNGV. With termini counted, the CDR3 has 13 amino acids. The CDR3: CASSSGGSRDVVY.

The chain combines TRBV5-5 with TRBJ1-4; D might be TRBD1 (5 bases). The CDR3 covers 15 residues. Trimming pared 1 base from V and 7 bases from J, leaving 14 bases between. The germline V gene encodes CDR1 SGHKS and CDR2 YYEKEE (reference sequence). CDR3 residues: CASSLLAGRGEKLFF. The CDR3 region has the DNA TGTGCCAGCAGCTTGTTGGCGGGGAGGGGTGAAAAACTGTTTTTT.

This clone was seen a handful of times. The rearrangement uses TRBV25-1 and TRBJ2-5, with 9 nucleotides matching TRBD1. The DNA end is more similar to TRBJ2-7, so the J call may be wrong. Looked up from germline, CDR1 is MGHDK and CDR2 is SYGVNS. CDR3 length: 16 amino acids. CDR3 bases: TGTGCCAGCAGTCCTAACGTTCGGACAGGGGTCTACGAGCAGTACTTC. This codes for CASSPNVRTGVYEQYF.

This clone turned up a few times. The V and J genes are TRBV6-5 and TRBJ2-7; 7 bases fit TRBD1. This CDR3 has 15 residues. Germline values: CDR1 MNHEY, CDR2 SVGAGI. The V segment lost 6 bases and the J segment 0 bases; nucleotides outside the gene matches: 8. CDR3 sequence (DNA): TGTGCCAGCAGATTCCGACAGGGTGCCTCCTACGAGCAGTACTTC. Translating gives CASRFRQGASYEQYF.

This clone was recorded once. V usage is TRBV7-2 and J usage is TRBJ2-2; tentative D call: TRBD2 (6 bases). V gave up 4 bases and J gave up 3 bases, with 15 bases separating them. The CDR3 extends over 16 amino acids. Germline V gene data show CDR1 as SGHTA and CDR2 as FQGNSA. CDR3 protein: CASSSLSSGHTGELFF. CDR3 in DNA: TGTGCCAGCAGCTCGCTGAGTAGCGGCCACACCGGGGAGCTGTTTTTT.

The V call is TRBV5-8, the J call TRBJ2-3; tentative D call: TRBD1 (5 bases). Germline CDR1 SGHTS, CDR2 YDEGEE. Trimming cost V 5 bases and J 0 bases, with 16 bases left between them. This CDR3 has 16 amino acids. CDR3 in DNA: TGTGCCAGCAGTCCAGACAGCCTCGAGAGCACAGATACGCAGTATTTT. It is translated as CASSPDSLESTDTQYF. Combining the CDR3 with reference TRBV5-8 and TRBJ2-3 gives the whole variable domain EAGVTQSPTHLIKTRGQQATLRCSPISGHTSVYWYQQALGLGLQFLLWYDEGEERNRGNFPPRFSGRQFPNYSSELNVNALELEDSALYLCASSPDSLESTDTQYFGPGTRLTVL.

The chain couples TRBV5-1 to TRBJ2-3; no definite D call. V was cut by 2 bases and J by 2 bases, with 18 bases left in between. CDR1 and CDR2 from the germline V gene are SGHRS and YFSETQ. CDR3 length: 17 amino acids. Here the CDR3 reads CASSFAAPTLPTDTQYF. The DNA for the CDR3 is TGCGCCAGCAGCTTTGCGGCCCCGACGTTGCCCACAGATACGCAGTATTTT. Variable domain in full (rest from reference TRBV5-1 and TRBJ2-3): KAGVTQTPRYLIKTRGQQVTLSCSPISGHRSVSWYQQTPGQGLQFLFEYFSETQRNKGNFPGRFSGRQFSNSRSEMNVSTLELGDSALYLCASSFAAPTLPTDTQYFGPGTRLTVL.

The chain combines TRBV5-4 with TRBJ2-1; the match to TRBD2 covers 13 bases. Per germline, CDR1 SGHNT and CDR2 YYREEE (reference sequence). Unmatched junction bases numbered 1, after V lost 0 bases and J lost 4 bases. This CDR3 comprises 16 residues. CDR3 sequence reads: CASSLGTSGSYNEQFF. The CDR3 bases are TGTGCCAGCAGCTTGGGGACTAGCGGGAGTTACAATGAGCAGTTCTTC.

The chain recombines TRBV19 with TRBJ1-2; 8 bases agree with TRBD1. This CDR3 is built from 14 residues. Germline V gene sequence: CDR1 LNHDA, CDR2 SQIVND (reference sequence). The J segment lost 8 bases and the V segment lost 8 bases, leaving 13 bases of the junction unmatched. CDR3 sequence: CASLPGTGFGGYTF. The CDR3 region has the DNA TGTGCCAGTTTGCCAGGGACAGGCTTTGGCGGCTACACCTTC.

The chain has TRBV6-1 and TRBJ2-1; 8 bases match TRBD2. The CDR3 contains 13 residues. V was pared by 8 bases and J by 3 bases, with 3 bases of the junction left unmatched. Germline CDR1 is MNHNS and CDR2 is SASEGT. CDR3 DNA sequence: TGTGCCAGCGCGGCGGGGGGCTACAATGAGCAGTTCTTC. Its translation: CASAAGGYNEQFF.

As DNA, the CDR3 is TGTGCCACCAGCAGAACAGAACAGGGCCTCAACTTGGGCTACACCTTC. Translation: CATSRTEQGLNLGYTF. This chain joins TRBV15 and TRBJ1-2; TRBD1 is a possible D gene (6 bases). The germline gives CDR1 LNHNV, CDR2 YYDKDF (reference sequence). The CDR3 runs to 16 residues. V lost 2 bases and J 8 bases, leaving 21 bases between the germline ends.

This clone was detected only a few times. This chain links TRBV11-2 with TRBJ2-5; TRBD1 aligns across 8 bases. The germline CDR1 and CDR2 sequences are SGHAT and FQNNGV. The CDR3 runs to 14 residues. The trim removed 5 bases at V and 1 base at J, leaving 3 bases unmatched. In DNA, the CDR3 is TGTGCCAGCAGCGAAACAGGGGGCCAAGAGACCCAGTACTTC. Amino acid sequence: CASSETGGQETQYF.

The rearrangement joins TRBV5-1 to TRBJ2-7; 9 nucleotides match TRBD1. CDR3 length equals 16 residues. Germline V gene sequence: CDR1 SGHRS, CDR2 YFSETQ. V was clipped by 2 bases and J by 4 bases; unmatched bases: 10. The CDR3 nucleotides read TGCGCCAGCAGCTTCGGCTGGGACAGGGTAATATACGAGCAGTACTTC. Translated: CASSFGWDRVIYEQYF.

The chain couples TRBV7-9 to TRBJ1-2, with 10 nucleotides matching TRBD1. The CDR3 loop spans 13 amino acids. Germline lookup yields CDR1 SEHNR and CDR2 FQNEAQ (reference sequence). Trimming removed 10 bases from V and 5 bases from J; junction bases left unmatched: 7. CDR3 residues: CAIEGGQGYGYTF. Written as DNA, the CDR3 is TGTGCCATCGAAGGGGGACAGGGGTATGGCTACACCTTC.

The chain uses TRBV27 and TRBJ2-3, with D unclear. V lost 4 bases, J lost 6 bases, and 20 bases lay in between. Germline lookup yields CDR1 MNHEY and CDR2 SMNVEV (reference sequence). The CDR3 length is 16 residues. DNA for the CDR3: TGTGCCAGCAGTTCCCTCCGCACGGTTGTTTGGGATACGCAGTATTTT. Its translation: CASSSLRTVVWDTQYF.

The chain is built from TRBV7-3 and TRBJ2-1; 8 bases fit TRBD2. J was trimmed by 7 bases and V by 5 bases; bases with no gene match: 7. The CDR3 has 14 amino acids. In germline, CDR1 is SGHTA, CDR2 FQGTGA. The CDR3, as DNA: TGTGCCAGCAGCCTCTCGGGAGGGAGAAATGAGCAGTTCTTC. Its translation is CASSLSGGRNEQFF. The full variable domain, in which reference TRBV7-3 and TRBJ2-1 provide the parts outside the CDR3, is GAGVSQTPSNKVTEKGKYVELRCDPISGHTALYWYRQSLGQGPEFLIYFQGTGAADDSGLPNDRFFAVRPEGSVSTLKIQRTERGDSAVYLCASSLSGGRNEQFFGPGTRLTVL.

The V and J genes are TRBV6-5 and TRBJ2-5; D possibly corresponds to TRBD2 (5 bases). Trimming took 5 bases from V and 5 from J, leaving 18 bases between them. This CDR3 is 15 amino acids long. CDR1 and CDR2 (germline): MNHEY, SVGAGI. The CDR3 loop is CASSTPGGGGETQYF. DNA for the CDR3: TGTGCCAGCAGTACCCCGGGCGGCGGAGGCGAGACCCAGTACTTC.

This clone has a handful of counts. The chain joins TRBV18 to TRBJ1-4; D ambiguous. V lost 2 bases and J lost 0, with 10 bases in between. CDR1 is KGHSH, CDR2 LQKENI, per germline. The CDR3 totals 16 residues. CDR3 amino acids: CASSPGESATNEKLFF. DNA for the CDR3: TGTGCCAGCTCACCAGGGGAGTCCGCAACTAATGAAAAACTGTTTTTT.

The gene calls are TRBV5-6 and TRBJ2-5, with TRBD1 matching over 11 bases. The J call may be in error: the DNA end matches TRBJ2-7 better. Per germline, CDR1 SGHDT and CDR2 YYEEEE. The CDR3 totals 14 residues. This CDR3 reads CASSGTGGGYEQYF. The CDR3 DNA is TGTGCCAGCAGTGGGACAGGGGGAGGTTACGAGCAGTACTTC.

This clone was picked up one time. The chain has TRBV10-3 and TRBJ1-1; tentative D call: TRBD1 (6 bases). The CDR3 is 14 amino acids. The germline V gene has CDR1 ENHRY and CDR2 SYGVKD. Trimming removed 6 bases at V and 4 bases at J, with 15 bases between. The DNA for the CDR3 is TGTGCCATCAGGGAGAAACAGGGTACCACTGAAGCTTTCTTT. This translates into CAIREKQGTTEAFF.